Sequencing of this T cell receptor beta chain was carried out in a study of glioma-infiltrating T cells. Overall study results and limits: Tissue and blood shared very few CDR3 sequences.

With 7 bases removed from V and 5 bases from J, the gap between germline ends came to 14 bases. CDR3 length: 13 residues. Germline CDR1 reads MNHEY; CDR2 reads SMNVEV (reference sequence). A note on this clonotype: Its antigen is undetermined.

Using RNA template, CDR3s of TCR alpha and beta were amplified with iRepertoire arm-PCR. Each CDR3 protein is one row after TCRdb ran MiXCR on the multiplex PCR reads. The sample holds around 140,000 distinct CDR3 sequences, about 39% seen once. Input material: glioma tissue, nonneoplastic brain tissue, or PBMCs (not recorded which). The clonotype comes from a human donor with low-grade glioma or glioblastoma, undergoing nonglioma brain surgery, or in good health (not recorded which). The chain recombines TRBV27 with TRBJ1-1, with D possibly being TRBD1 (6 bases). In DNA, the CDR3 is TGTGCCAGCATGGGGGGGGCTTTTACTGAAGCTTTCTTT. Residues: CASMGGAFTEAFF.